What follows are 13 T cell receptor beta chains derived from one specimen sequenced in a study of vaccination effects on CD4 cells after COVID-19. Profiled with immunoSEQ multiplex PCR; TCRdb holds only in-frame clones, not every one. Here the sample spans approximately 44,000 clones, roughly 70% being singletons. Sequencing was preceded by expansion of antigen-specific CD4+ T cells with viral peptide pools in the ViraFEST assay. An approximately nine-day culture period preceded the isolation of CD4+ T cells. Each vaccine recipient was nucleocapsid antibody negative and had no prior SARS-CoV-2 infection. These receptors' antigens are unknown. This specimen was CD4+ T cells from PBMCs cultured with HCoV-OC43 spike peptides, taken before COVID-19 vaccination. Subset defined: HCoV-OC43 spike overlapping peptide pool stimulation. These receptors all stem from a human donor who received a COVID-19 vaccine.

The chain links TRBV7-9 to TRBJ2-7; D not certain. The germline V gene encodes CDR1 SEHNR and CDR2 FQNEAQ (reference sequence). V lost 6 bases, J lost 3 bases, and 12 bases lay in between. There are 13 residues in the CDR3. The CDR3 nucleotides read TGTGCCAGCAGGGGTCCCCGGAGCTACGAGCAGTACTTC. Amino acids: CASRGPRSYEQYF.

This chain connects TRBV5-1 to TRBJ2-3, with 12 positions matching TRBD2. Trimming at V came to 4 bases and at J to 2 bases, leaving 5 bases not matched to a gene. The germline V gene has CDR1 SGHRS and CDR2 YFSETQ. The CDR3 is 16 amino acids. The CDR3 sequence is CASSIGLAGTTDTQYF. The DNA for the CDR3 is TGCGCCAGCAGCATAGGACTAGCGGGGACCACAGATACGCAGTATTTT. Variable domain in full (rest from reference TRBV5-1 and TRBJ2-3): KAGVTQTPRYLIKTRGQQVTLSCSPISGHRSVSWYQQTPGQGLQFLFEYFSETQRNKGNFPGRFSGRQFSNSRSEMNVSTLELGDSALYLCASSIGLAGTTDTQYFGPGTRLTVL.

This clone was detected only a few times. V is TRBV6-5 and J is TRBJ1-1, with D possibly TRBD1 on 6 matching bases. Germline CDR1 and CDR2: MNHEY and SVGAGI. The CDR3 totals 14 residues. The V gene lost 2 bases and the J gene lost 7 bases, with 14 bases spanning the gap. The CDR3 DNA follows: TGTGCCAGCAGTTACACCATTCAGGGGATTGAAGCTTTCTTT. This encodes CASSYTIQGIEAFF.

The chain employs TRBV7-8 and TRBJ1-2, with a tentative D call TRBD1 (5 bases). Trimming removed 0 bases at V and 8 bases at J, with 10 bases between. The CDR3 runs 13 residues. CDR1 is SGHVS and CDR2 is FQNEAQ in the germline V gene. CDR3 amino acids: CASSLAGGRGYTF. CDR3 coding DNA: TGTGCCAGCAGCTTAGCGGGGGGTAGGGGCTACACCTTC.

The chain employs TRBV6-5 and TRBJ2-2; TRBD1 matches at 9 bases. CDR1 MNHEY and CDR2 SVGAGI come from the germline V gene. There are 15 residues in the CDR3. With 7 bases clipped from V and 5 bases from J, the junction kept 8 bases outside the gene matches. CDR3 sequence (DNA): TGTGCCAGCAAGCCGGACAGGGGCGGGACCGGGGAGCTGTTTTTT. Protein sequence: CASKPDRGGTGELFF.

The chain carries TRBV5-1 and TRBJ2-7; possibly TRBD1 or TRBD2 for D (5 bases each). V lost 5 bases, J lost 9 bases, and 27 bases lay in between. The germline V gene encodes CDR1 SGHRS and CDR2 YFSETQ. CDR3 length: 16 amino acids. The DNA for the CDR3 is TGCGCCAGCAGACGGAATGGGGGTCAGGGACGGGACGGGCAGTACTTC. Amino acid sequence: CASRRNGGQGRDGQYF.

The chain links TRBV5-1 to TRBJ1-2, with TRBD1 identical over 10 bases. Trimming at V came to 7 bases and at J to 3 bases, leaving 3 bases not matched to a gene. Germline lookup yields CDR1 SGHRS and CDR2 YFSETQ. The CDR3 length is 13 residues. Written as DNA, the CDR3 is TGCGCCAGCGGGACAGGGGCCGACTATGGCTACACCTTC. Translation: CASGTGADYGYTF.

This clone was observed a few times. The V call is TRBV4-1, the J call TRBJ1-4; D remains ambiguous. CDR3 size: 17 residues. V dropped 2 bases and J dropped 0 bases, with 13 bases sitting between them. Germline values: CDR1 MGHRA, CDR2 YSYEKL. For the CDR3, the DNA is TGCGCCAGCAGCCAAACCGGTTTCTTGGCAACTAATGAAAAACTGTTTTTT. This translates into CASSQTGFLATNEKLFF.

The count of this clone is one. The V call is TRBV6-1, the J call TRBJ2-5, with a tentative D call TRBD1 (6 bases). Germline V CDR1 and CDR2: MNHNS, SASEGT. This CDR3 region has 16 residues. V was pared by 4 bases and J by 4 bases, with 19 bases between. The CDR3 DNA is TGTGCCAGCAGTGTCCCTAACAGGGTAGGGGGAGAGACCCAGTACTTC. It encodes CASSVPNRVGGETQYF.

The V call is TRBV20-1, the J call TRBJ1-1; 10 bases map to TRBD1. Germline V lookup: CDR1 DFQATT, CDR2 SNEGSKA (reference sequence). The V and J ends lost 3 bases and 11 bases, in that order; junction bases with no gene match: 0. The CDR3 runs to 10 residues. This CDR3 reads CSARGQGAFF. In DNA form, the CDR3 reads TGCAGTGCTAGGGGACAGGGGGCTTTCTTT.

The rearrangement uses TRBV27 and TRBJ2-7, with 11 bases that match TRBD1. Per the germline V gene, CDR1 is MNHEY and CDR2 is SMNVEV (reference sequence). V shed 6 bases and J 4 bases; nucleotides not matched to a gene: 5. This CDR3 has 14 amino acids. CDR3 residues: CASRRTGGQYEQYF. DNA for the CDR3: TGTGCCAGCAGACGGACAGGGGGCCAGTACGAGCAGTACTTC.

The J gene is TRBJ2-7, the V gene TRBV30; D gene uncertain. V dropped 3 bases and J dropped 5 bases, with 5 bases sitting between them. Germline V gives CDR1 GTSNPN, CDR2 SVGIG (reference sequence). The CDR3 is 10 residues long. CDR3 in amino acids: CAWSVDEQYF. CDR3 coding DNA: TGTGCCTGGAGCGTCGACGAGCAGTACTTC.

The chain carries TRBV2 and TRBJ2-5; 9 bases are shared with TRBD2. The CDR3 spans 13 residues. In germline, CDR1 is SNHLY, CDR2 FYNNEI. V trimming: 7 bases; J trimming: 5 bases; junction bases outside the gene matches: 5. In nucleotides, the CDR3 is TGTGCCAGCACCCTCGGACTAGCGGAGACCCAGTACTTC. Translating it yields CASTLGLAETQYF.